This entry concerns a single T cell receptor beta chain. This specimen comes from a study of control samples from healthy donors and cancer patients. V lost 4 bases, J lost 3 bases, and 13 bases lay in between. Germline V CDR1 and CDR2: SGHNT, YYREEE (reference sequence). This CDR3 comprises 15 residues. The method was immunoSEQ multiplex PCR; TCRdb's version includes in-frame clones alone and lacks a portion of them. The data show tens of thousands of clones, roughly 93% seen once. Sequencing input: blood. V and J are TRBV5-4 and TRBJ1-4; D possibly corresponds to TRBD1 (6 bases). This receptor was identified in a woman between 25 and 40 years old in good health. The DNA of the CDR3 is TGTGCCAGCAGCCTAGGGGGGGCCGCTAATGAAAAACTGTTTTTT. Residues: CASSLGGAANEKLFF.